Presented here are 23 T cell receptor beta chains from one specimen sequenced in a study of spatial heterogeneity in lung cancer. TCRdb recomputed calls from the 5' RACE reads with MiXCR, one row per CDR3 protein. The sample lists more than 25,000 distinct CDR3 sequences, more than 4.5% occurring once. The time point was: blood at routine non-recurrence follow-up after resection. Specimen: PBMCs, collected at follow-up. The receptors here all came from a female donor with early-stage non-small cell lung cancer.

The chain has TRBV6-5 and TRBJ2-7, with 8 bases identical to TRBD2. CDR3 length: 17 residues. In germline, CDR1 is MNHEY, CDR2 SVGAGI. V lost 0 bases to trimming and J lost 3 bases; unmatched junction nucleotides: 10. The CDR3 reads CASSYSAGVNVVYEQYF. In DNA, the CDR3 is TGTGCCAGCAGTTACTCAGCGGGAGTAAATGTAGTCTACGAGCAGTACTTC.

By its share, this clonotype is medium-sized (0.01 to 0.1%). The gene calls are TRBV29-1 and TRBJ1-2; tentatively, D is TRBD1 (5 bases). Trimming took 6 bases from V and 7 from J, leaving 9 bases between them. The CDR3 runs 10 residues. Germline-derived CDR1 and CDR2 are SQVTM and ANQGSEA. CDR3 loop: CSVGDSGYTF. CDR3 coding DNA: TGCAGCGTGGGGGATAGTGGCTACACCTTC.

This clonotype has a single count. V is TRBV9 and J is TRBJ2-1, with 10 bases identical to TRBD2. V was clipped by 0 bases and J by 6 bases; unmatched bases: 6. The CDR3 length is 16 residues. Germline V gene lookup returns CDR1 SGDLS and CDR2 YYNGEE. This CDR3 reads CASSVVVAGGSNEQFF. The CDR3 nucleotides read TGTGCCAGCAGCGTAGTGGTAGCGGGGGGCAGCAATGAGCAGTTCTTC.

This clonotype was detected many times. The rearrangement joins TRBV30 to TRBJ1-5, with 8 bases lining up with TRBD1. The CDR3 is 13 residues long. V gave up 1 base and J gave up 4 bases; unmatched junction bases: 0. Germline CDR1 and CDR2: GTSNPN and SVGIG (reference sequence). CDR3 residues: CAWSDRGNQPQHF. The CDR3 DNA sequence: TGTGCCTGGAGTGACAGGGGGAATCAGCCCCAGCATTTT.

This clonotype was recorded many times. The CDR3 nucleotides read TGTGCCAGCACCTTCGTCCAGGGCACAGATACGCAGTATTTT. Its translation is CASTFVQGTDTQYF. The V gene is TRBV28, the J gene TRBJ2-3; D is uncertain. CDR3 length equals 14 residues. Trimming left V 7 bases short and J 1 base short, with 12 bases between. Germline CDR1 reads MDHEN; CDR2 reads SYDVKM.

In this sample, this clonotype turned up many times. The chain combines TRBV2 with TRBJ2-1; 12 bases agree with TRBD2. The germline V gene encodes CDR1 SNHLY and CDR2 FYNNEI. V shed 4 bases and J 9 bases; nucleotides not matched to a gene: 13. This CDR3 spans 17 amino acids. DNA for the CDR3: TGTGCCAGCAGTGTAACAATGACTAGCGGGAGTCAAAGTGAGCAGTTCTTC. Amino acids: CASSVTMTSGSQSEQFF.

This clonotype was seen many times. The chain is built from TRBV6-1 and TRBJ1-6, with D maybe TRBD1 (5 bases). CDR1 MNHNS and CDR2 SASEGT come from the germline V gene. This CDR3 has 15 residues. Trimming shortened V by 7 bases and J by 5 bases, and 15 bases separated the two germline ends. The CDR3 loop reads CASKWQGLDNSPLHF. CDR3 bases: TGTGCCAGCAAATGGCAGGGACTAGATAATTCACCCCTCCACTTT.

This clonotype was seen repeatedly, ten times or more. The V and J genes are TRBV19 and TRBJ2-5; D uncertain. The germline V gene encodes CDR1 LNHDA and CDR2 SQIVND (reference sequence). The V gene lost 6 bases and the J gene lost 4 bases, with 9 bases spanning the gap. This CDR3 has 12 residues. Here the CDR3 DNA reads TGTGCCAGTAGACAAAGTGGAGAGACCCAGTACTTC. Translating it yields CASRQSGETQYF.

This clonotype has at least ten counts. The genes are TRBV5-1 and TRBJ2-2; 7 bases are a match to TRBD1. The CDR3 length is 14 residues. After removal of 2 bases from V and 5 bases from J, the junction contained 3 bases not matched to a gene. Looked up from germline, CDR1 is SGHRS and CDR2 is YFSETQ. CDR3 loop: CASSFAGGTGELFF. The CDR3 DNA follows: TGCGCCAGCAGCTTCGCAGGGGGAACCGGGGAGCTGTTTTTT.

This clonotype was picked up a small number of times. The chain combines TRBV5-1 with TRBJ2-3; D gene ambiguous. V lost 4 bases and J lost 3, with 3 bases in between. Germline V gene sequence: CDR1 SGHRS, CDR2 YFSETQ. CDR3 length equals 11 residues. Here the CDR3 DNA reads TGCGCCAGCAGCCAGACAGATACGCAGTATTTT. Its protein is CASSQTDTQYF. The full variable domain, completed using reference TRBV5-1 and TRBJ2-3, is KAGVTQTPRYLIKTRGQQVTLSCSPISGHRSVSWYQQTPGQGLQFLFEYFSETQRNKGNFPGRFSGRQFSNSRSEMNVSTLELGDSALYLCASSQTDTQYFGPGTRLTVL.

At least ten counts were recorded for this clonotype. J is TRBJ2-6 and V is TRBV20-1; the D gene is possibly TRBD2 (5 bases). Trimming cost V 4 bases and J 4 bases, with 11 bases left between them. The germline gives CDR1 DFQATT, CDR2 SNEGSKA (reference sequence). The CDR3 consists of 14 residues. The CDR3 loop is CSAIEGRGANVLTF. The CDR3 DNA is TGCAGTGCTATAGAGGGCCGGGGGGCCAACGTCCTGACTTTC.

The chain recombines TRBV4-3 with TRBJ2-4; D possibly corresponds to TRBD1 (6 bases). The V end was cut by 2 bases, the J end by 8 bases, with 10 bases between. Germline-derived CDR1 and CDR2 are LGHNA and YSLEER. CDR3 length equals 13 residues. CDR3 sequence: CASSQQTGDIQYF. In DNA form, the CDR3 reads TGCGCCAGCAGCCAACAGACAGGAGACATTCAGTACTTC.

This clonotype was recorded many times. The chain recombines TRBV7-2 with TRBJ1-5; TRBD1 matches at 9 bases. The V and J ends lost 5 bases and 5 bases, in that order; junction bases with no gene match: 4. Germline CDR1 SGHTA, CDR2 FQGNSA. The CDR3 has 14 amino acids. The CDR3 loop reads CASSLRQGDQPQHF. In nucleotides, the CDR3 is TGTGCCAGCAGCCTCCGACAGGGGGATCAGCCCCAGCATTTT.

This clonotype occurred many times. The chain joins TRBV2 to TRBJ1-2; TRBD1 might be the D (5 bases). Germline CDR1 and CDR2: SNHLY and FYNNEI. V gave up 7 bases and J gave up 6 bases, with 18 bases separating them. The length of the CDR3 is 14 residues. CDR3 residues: CASMNVGGSDGYTF. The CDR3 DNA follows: TGTGCCAGCATGAATGTCGGGGGGAGCGATGGCTACACCTTC.

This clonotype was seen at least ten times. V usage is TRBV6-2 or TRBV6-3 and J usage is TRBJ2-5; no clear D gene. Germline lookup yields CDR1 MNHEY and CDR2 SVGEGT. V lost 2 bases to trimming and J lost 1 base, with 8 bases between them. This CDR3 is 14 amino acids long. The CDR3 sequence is CASSYPVLQETQYF. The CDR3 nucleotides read TGTGCCAGCAGTTACCCCGTTCTCCAAGAGACCCAGTACTTC.

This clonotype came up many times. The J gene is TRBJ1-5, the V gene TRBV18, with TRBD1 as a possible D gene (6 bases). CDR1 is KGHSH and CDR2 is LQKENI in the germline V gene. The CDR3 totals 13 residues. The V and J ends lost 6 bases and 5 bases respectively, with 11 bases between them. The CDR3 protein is CASSYNRDQPQHF. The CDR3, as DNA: TGTGCCAGCTCGTACAACAGGGATCAGCCCCAGCATTTT.

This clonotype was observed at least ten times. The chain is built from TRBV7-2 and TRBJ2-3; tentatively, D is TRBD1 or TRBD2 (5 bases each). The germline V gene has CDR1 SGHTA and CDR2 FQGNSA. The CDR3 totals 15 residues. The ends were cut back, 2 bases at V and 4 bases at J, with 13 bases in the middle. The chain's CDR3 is CASSLRGGRADTQYF. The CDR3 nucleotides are TGTGCCAGCAGCTTACGTGGGGGTCGCGCAGATACGCAGTATTTT. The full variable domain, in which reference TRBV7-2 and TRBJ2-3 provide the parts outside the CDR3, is GAGVSQSPSNKVTEKGKDVELRCDPISGHTALYWYRQSLGQGLEFLIYFQGNSAPDKSGLPSDRFSAERTGGSVSTLTIQRTQQEDSAVYLCASSLRGGRADTQYFGPGTRLTVL.

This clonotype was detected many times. The CDR3 sequence is CASSSPENTEAFF. The CDR3 coding sequence is TGTGCCAGCAGCTCTCCAGAGAACACTGAAGCTTTCTTT. The rearrangement links TRBV7-8 to TRBJ1-1; D not resolved. V dropped 4 bases and J dropped 1 base, with 7 bases sitting between them. The CDR3 runs to 13 residues. Germline CDR1 reads SGHVS; CDR2 reads FQNEAQ.

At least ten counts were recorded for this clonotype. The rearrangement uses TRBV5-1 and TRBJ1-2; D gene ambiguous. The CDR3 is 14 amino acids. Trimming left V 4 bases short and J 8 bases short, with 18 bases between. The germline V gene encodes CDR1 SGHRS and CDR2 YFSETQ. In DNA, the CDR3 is TGCGCCAGCAGCAACTCGGGAACAGCCTCGGGCTACACCTTC. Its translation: CASSNSGTASGYTF.

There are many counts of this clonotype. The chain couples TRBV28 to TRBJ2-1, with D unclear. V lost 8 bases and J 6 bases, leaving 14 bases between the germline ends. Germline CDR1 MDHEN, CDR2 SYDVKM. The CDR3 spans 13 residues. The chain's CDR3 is CASHLGRFNEQFF. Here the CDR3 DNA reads TGTGCCAGCCACCTTGGAAGGTTCAATGAGCAGTTCTTC.

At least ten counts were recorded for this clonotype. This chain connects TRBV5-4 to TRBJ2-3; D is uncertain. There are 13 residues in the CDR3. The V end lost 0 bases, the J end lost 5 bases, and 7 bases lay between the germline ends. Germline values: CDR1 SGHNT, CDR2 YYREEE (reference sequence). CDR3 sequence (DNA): TGTGCCAGCAGCTTGGAGGGTGGAGATACGCAGTATTTT. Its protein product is CASSLEGGDTQYF.

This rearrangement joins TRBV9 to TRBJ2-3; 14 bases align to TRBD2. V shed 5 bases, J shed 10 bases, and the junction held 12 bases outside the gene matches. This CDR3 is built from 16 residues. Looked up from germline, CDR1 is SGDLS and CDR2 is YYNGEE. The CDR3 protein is CASSGTSGGPSMAQYF. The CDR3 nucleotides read TGTGCCAGCAGTGGGACTAGCGGGGGACCTAGTATGGCGCAGTATTTT.

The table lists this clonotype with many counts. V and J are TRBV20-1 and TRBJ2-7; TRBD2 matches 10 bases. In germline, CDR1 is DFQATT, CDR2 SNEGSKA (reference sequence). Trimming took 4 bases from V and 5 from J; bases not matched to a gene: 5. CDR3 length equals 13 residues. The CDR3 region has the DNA TGCAGTGCTATAATAGCGGGAGGTCACGAGCAGTACTTC. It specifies CSAIIAGGHEQYF.